These 29 T cell receptor beta chains originate from one sample sequenced in a study of CD8+ T cells in alopecia areata. RNA was isolated and reverse transcribed to cDNA, the sequencing template. Data came from immunoSEQ multiplex PCR; TCRdb stores just in-frame clones and leaves some out. Recorded here are around 300,000 clones, none singletons. Cells that came from pooled cutaneous lymph nodes were sorted using CD4, CD8alpha, NKG2D, NKG2ACE and other markers. The sample consisted of CD4+ T cells sorted from a lymph node. These receptors were collected from a C3H/HeJ mouse with alopecia areata. These mice share the MHC haplotype H2-k.

There are a few counts of this clone. The gene names given are mouse names. Read coverage stops 4 residues before the CDR3 terminus; the germline J gene supplies the remainder. The chain carries TRBV31 and TRBJ1-2; D gene unclear. The CDR3 contains 13 residues. Germline CDR1 is GKSSPN and CDR2 is SITVG. Trimming left V 3 bases short and J 1 base short, with 9 bases between. CDR3 sequence: CAWSPTVNSDYTF. Partial CDR3 DNA: TGTGCCTGGAGCCCTACAGTAAACTCC.

The sample holds a few counts of this clone. These gene names are mouse names. The observed sequence ends 4 residues before the CDR3 terminus, with the missing tail filled in from the germline J gene. The chain is built from TRBV1 and TRBJ1-2; D is possibly TRBD1 (5 bases). The CDR3 sequence is 12 residues long. Germline lookup yields CDR1 NSQYPW and CDR2 LRSPGD (reference sequence). CDR3 amino acids: CTCSAWGGDYTF. Incomplete CDR3 DNA: TGCACCTGCAGTGCGTGGGGGGGC. Full variable domain (outside the CDR3, taken from reference TRBV1 and TRBJ1-2): VTLLEQNPRWRLVPRGQAVNLRCILKNSQYPWMSWYQQDLQKQLQWLFTLRSPGDKEVKSLPGADYLATRVTDTELRLQVANMSQGRTLYCTCSAWGGDYTFGSGTRLLVI.

This clone was recorded a few times. Mouse gene names apply. Read coverage stops 4 residues before the CDR3 terminus; the germline J gene supplies the remainder. The V call is TRBV13-2, the J call TRBJ1-2; 8 bases match TRBD1. Trimming at V came to 4 bases and at J to 3 bases, leaving 5 bases not matched to a gene. The length of the CDR3 is 14 residues. Looked up from germline, CDR1 is NNHNN and CDR2 is SYGAGS (reference sequence). Here the CDR3 reads CASGQDRGDSDYTF. The sequenced CDR3 bases are TGTGCCAGCGGTCAAGACAGGGGTGACTCC.

About this clone itself: The gene names here belong to mouse. The CDR3 extends 4 residues past the end of the read, so its final part is completed from the germline J gene. Other DNA sequences in this sample translate to the same CDR3. The rearrangement uses TRBV13-2 and TRBJ2-3, with TRBD2 identical over 7 bases. Germline V gene sequence: CDR1 NNHNN, CDR2 SYGAGS (reference sequence). J gave up 1 base and V 6 bases, and 2 bases lay outside the gene matches. The CDR3 has 13 amino acids. CDR3 DNA (partial): TGTGCCAGCGCCGGGGGGGGTGCAGAA. Protein sequence: CASAGGGAE. The entire CDR3 is CASAGGGAETLYF.

This clone was seen a handful of times. Mouse germline and gene names are used. The missing CDR3 end, 4 residues past where the read stops, is filled in from the germline J gene. This chain connects TRBV19 to TRBJ2-5, with 10 bases fitting TRBD2. The length of the CDR3 is 16 residues. Germline V gene sequence: CDR1 FNHDT, CDR2 SITEND (reference sequence). V trimming: 5 bases; J trimming: 2 bases; junction bases outside the gene matches: 8. The part of the CDR3 DNA that was read is TGTGCCAGCAGCCCTGGGGGGGCGCGTATCCAAGAC. This translates into CASSPGGARIQD. The CDR3 in full is CASSPGGARIQDTQYF.

This clone was picked up a small number of times. Mouse gene names and germline throughout. The CDR3 goes on 4 residues after the read ends, and that part is filled in from the germline J gene. V gene TRBV31 combines with J gene TRBJ2-1; TRBD1 might be the D (7 bases). Per germline, CDR1 GKSSPN and CDR2 SITVG. The CDR3 runs to 15 residues. The CDR3 sequence: CAWSLRGGAGAEQFF. CDR3 DNA (partial): TGTGCCTGGAGTCTGAGAGGGGGCGCAGGGGCT.

Comments on this clone: Mouse germline and gene names are used. Coverage ceases 4 residues before the CDR3 finishes, and the germline J gene fills in the end. This specimen includes other DNA sequences encoding the same CDR3. This chain connects TRBV5 to TRBJ1-2, with 7 bases matching TRBD1. The CDR3 runs to 13 residues. The V segment lost 4 bases and the J segment 1 base; nucleotides outside the gene matches: 0. CDR1 and CDR2 from the germline V gene are LGHNA and YNLKQL (reference sequence). CDR3 DNA, as far as it was read: TGTGCCAGCAGCCGGGACAGAAACTCC. Translating gives CASSRDRNS. The complete CDR3 reads CASSRDRNSDYTF.

This clone was observed a few times. The gene symbols are mouse symbols. The CDR3 end falls 4 residues outside the read, so it is completed with the germline J gene. The chain combines TRBV13-1 with TRBJ2-5; 8 bases fit TRBD1. Germline assignment: CDR1 NSHNY and CDR2 SYGAGN. CDR3 length equals 15 residues. Germline trimming cut 3 bases from V and 0 bases from J; bases unmatched to any gene: 3. The CDR3 DNA, read in part, is TGTGCCAGCAGTGGACAGGGGAGGAACCAAGAC. The encoded protein is CASSGQGRNQD. The complete CDR3 reads CASSGQGRNQDTQYF.

There are a few counts of this clone. Gene names and germline refer to mouse. Read data end 4 residues before the CDR3 end; the end is taken from the germline J gene. This chain connects TRBV13-3 to TRBJ1-1; 9 nucleotides line up with TRBD1. In germline, CDR1 is NNHDY, CDR2 SYVADS. J lost 3 bases, V lost 3 bases, and 6 bases had no gene match. The CDR3 contains 15 residues. CDR3 sequence reads: CASSAPRDRDTEVFF. The sequenced CDR3 bases are TGTGCCAGCAGTGCCCCCCGGGACAGGGACACA.

A remark on this clone: The gene names here belong to mouse. The DNA ends 4 residues before the CDR3 does, and the rest of the CDR3 is filled in from the germline J gene. The chain joins TRBV5 to TRBJ2-3; D call uncertain. This CDR3 has 15 amino acids. From germline, CDR1 is LGHNA and CDR2 YNLKQL (reference sequence). V gave up 4 bases and J gave up 0 bases, with 11 bases separating them. CDR3 loop: CASSPHSISAETLYF. The covered CDR3 bases are TGTGCCAGCAGCCCCCACTCCATAAGTGCAGAA.

This clone was seen only a few times. Mouse gene names apply. With the read ending 4 residues before the CDR3 end, the germline J gene is used to fill in that end. The V and J genes are TRBV19 and TRBJ2-7; the D gene is possibly TRBD1 (6 bases). V was shortened by 0 bases and J by 3 bases, with 10 bases between the two germline ends. The CDR3 runs to 14 residues. Germline CDR1 and CDR2: FNHDT and SITEND (reference sequence). CDR3 amino acids: CASSIAGRGYEQYF. The sequenced CDR3 bases are TGTGCCAGCAGTATAGCTGGCAGGGGCTAT.

Remarks on this clone: Each gene name is a mouse one. From the germline J gene comes the end of the CDR3, since the read stops 4 residues before it. Distinct nucleotide sequences in the sample also encode this CDR3. The chain recombines TRBV13-1 with TRBJ1-2; 9 bases match TRBD1. Trimming took 2 bases from V and 2 from J; bases not matched to a gene: 1. CDR1 is NSHNY and CDR2 is SYGAGN in the germline V gene. The CDR3 is 14 amino acids. The sequenced CDR3 bases are TGTGCCAGCAGTGAGGGGACAGGGAACTCC. It specifies CASSEGTGNS. In full, the CDR3 is CASSEGTGNSDYTF.

Comment on this clone: The listed genes are named as in mouse. Read data end 4 residues before the CDR3 end; the end is taken from the germline J gene. The V gene is TRBV13-3, the J gene TRBJ1-2; perhaps TRBD1 as D (6 bases). Germline CDR1 reads NNHDY; CDR2 reads SYVADS. The CDR3 covers 11 residues. CDR3 DNA, as far as it was read: TGTGCCAGCAGTACAGGGCCC. Its translation is CASSTGP. The CDR3 in its entirety is CASSTGPDYTF.

This clone was found a few times. Gene names denote mouse genes. From the germline J gene comes the end of the CDR3, since the read stops 4 residues before it. The chain combines TRBV13-1 with TRBJ1-2; the D is unclear. Per germline, CDR1 NSHNY and CDR2 SYGAGN. V gave up 4 bases and J gave up 0 bases, with 7 bases separating them. The CDR3 is 13 amino acids. CDR3 DNA, as far as it was read: TGTGCCAGCAGTCCACTACCAAACTCC. It codes for CASSPLPNS. In full, the CDR3 reads CASSPLPNSDYTF.

About this clone itself: These gene names are mouse names. The read stops 4 residues short of the end of the CDR3; the missing end is completed from the germline J gene. The chain links TRBV31 to TRBJ2-1; possibly TRBD2 for D (7 bases). CDR3 size: 14 residues. Germline V gene sequence: CDR1 GKSSPN, CDR2 SITVG. Trimming took 0 bases from V and 6 from J, leaving 12 bases between them. The CDR3: CAWSLEGGFAEQFF. The CDR3 DNA, read in part, is TGTGCCTGGAGTCTAGAGGGGGGGTTTGCT.

This clone was counted a few times. Mouse names are used for the genes. The missing CDR3 end, 4 residues past where the read stops, is filled in from the germline J gene. This chain links TRBV31 with TRBJ2-2, with a tentative D call TRBD1 (6 bases). Trimming took off 0 bases at V and 6 bases at J, with 8 bases between the two ends. Germline V gene lookup returns CDR1 GKSSPN and CDR2 SITVG. The CDR3 is made up of 13 amino acids. Here the CDR3 reads CAWSLEGAGQLYF. The sequenced part of the CDR3 DNA is TGTGCCTGGAGTCTAGAGGGGGCCGGG. Looking up the rest from reference TRBV31 and TRBJ2-2 gives the full variable domain: AQTIHQWPVAEIKAVGSPLSLGCTIKGKSSPNLYWYWQATGGTLQQLFYSITVGQVESVVQLNLSASRPKDDQFILSTEKLLLSHSGFYLCAWSLEGAGQLYFGEGSKLTVL.

This clone turned up a few times. Gene labels here are mouse ones. Sequencing ends 4 residues short of the CDR3 end; the germline J gene provides the rest. The same CDR3 arises from other DNA sequences in this sample as well. The chain has TRBV13-1 and TRBJ1-1, with 7 bases identical to TRBD1. The CDR3 loop spans 14 amino acids. The germline V gene has CDR1 NSHNY and CDR2 SYGAGN. The trim removed 4 bases at V and 1 base at J, leaving 4 bases unmatched. The CDR3 is CASSPRDRNTEVFF. The sequenced part of the CDR3 DNA is TGTGCCAGCAGTCCCCGGGACAGAAACACA.

As regards this clone: The germline and genes are mouse ones. From the germline J gene comes the end of the CDR3, since the read stops 4 residues before it. The chain uses TRBV19 and TRBJ2-1, with TRBD2 matching 11 bases. CDR3 length: 17 residues. Trimming at V came to 4 bases and at J to 3 bases, leaving 9 bases not matched to a gene. Per the germline V gene, CDR1 is FNHDT and CDR2 is SITEND (reference sequence). Partial CDR3 DNA: TGTGCCAGCAGTGGACCGGGACTGGGGGTGTTCTATGCT. It encodes CASSGPGLGVFYA. In full, the CDR3 reads CASSGPGLGVFYAEQFF.

This clone was seen a handful of times. Mouse gene names apply. The part of the CDR3 DNA that was read is TGTGCCAGCAGTGAGACAGGGTATAACTATGCT. Translating it yields CASSETGYNYA. The entire CDR3 protein is CASSETGYNYAEQFF. The chain is built from TRBV13-1 and TRBJ2-1, with TRBD1 matching over 7 bases. The sequence runs out 4 residues before the end of the CDR3; the remainder is reconstructed from the germline J gene. CDR3 size: 15 residues. Per the germline V gene, CDR1 is NSHNY and CDR2 is SYGAGN. The ends lost 2 bases at V and 0 bases at J; junction bases unmatched: 2.

About this clone: Each gene name is a mouse one. Read coverage stops 4 residues before the CDR3 terminus; the germline J gene supplies the remainder. The gene calls are TRBV14 and TRBJ2-5; no reliable D call. CDR3 length equals 15 residues. The V and J ends lost 5 bases and 2 bases respectively, with 15 bases between them. From germline, CDR1 is SGHDT and CDR2 FRDEAV. CDR3 DNA, as far as it was read: TGTGCCAGCAGCCATCCCCCCCAGGTCCAAGAC. This codes for CASSHPPQVQD. The full CDR3 protein reads CASSHPPQVQDTQYF.

The sample holds a few counts of this clone. The gene symbols are mouse symbols. This same CDR3 is encoded by further DNA sequences in the sample. The sequenced part of the CDR3 DNA is TGCACCTGCAGTGCCGACACTGCT. It yields the protein CTCSADTA. The CDR3 as a whole reads CTCSADTAEQFF. The rearrangement links TRBV1 to TRBJ2-1; D gene uncertain. With the read ending 4 residues before the CDR3 end, the germline J gene is used to fill in that end. CDR1 NSQYPW and CDR2 LRSPGD come from the germline V gene (reference sequence). There are 12 residues in the CDR3. Trimming took 3 bases from V and 6 from J, leaving 6 bases between them. The whole variable domain, remainder taken from reference TRBV1 and TRBJ2-1, is VTLLEQNPRWRLVPRGQAVNLRCILKNSQYPWMSWYQQDLQKQLQWLFTLRSPGDKEVKSLPGADYLATRVTDTELRLQVANMSQGRTLYCTCSADTAEQFFGPGTRLTVL.

In the case of this clone: Gene and germline names: mouse. The observed sequence ends 4 residues before the CDR3 terminus, with the missing tail filled in from the germline J gene. The chain couples TRBV31 to TRBJ1-1; TRBD1 might be the D (5 bases). The CDR3 has 11 amino acids. Germline CDR1 and CDR2: GKSSPN and SITVG. The DNA read from the CDR3 is TGTGCCTGGAGTCTAAGGGGA. Its protein product is CAWSLRG. The whole CDR3 sequence reads CAWSLRGEVFF.

This clone has only a few counts. Gene labels here are mouse ones. The read comes to an end 4 residues before the CDR3 does, leaving the germline J gene to fill in the end. The V and J genes are TRBV13-2 and TRBJ2-2, with D tentatively TRBD1 (6 bases). Germline CDR1 reads NNHNN; CDR2 reads SYGAGS (reference sequence). CDR3 length: 16 residues. The germline V and J ends were trimmed by 0 bases and 3 bases, with 12 bases remaining between them. This CDR3 is CASGDVWAGDTGQLYF. CDR3 DNA (partial): TGTGCCAGCGGTGATGTGTGGGCAGGGGACACCGGG.

This clone was observed a handful of times. Germline is not matched at one junction end, which may reflect a read error. The listed genes are named as in mouse. The DNA ends 4 residues before the CDR3 does, and the rest of the CDR3 is filled in from the germline J gene. The chain joins TRBV19 to TRBJ2-2, with 11 bases fitting TRBD2. There are 16 residues in the CDR3. Looked up from germline, CDR1 is FNHDT and CDR2 is SITEND (reference sequence). The sequenced CDR3 bases are TGTGCCAGCAGGATAGGACTGGGGGGAAACACCGGG. It translates to CASRIGLGGNTG. The full-length CDR3 reads as CASRIGLGGNTGQLYF.

This clone came up a few times. Gene names refer to mouse genes. Sequencing ends 4 residues short of the CDR3 end; the germline J gene provides the rest. The chain recombines TRBV19 with TRBJ2-5, with D perhaps TRBD1 (6 bases). This CDR3 spans 14 amino acids. CDR1 FNHDT and CDR2 SITEND come from the germline V gene (reference sequence). The covered CDR3 bases are TGTGCCAGCAGTATTCCGGGACATAAAGAC. It is translated as CASSIPGHKD. The whole CDR3 protein reads CASSIPGHKDTQYF.

This clone turned up a few times. Genes and germline come from the mouse. Read sequence stops 4 residues before the CDR3 end, and the germline J gene provides the missing end. This chain joins TRBV19 and TRBJ2-3, with D uncertain. The CDR3 loop spans 14 amino acids. V lost 3 bases, J lost 3 bases, and 11 bases lay in between. The germline CDR1 and CDR2 sequences are FNHDT and SITEND (reference sequence). CDR3 in amino acids: CASSTPRQAETLYF. Incomplete CDR3 DNA: TGTGCCAGCAGTACCCCTCGACAAGCAGAA.

Of note for this clone: Mouse names are used for the genes. Read data end 4 residues before the CDR3 end; the end is taken from the germline J gene. The chain joins TRBV13-1 to TRBJ2-2, with TRBD1 as a possible D gene (6 bases). The CDR3 covers 16 residues. Trimming took 0 bases from V and 0 from J, leaving 9 bases between them. The germline V gene encodes CDR1 NSHNY and CDR2 SYGAGN. The CDR3 region is CASSDARDTNTGQLYF. The sequenced CDR3 bases are TGTGCCAGCAGTGATGCACGGGACACAAACACCGGG.

On this clone itself: Germline and genes: mouse. Sequencing ends 4 residues short of the CDR3 end; the germline J gene provides the rest. The rearrangement links TRBV13-2 to TRBJ1-1, with TRBD1 matching over 10 bases. The germline gives CDR1 NNHNN, CDR2 SYGAGS (reference sequence). Unmatched junction bases numbered 6, after V lost 3 bases and J lost 1 base. The CDR3 runs to 16 residues. CDR3 amino acids: CASGGFRDRGNTEVFF. The CDR3 DNA, read in part, is TGTGCCAGCGGTGGGTTCCGGGACAGGGGAAACACA.

About this clone: The genes are named according to mouse. The CDR3 goes on 4 residues after the read ends, and that part is filled in from the germline J gene. The sample holds other DNA sequences that translate to the same CDR3. This chain joins TRBV1 and TRBJ2-1; TRBD1 might be the D (5 bases). The CDR3 runs 13 residues. With 1 base removed from V and 5 bases from J, the gap between germline ends came to 6 bases. Germline loops: CDR1 NSQYPW, CDR2 LRSPGD (reference sequence). Incomplete CDR3 DNA: TGCACCTGCAGTGCAGGGACAAATGCT. Amino acids: CTCSAGTNA. The full CDR3 sequence reads CTCSAGTNAEQFF. The full variable domain, rest sourced from reference TRBV1 and TRBJ2-1, is VTLLEQNPRWRLVPRGQAVNLRCILKNSQYPWMSWYQQDLQKQLQWLFTLRSPGDKEVKSLPGADYLATRVTDTELRLQVANMSQGRTLYCTCSAGTNAEQFFGPGTRLTVL.